The sequence of this T cell receptor beta chain was determined in a study of cytomegalovirus exposure and HLA in healthy donors. Study at large: A prior study identified 117 million unique TCR beta sequences from about 180 million T cells. Around 80 million unique TCRs from HLA-typed donors were held in an early data release. Study-wide results and limits: The authors listed some 150 TCR beta chains as cytomegalovirus-associated. In an earlier analysis, about 87% or about 30%: the productive usage of most TCR beta V segments.

Primers included in the PCR were 60 Vbeta and 13 Jbeta primers. Clones were read by immunoSEQ multiplex PCR, and TCRdb kept only the in-frame ones, dropping some. In the table there are just over 150,000 clones, around three quarters of which are singletons. In regard to this clone: Its antigen is as yet unknown.

In germline, CDR1 is SGHVS, CDR2 FQNEAQ. There are 17 residues in the CDR3. Losses at the gene ends were 6 bases for V and 1 base for J; bases not matched to a gene: 7. The clonotype was recovered from a man aged 40-49 years in good health and CMV-seropositive. The genes are TRBV7-8 and TRBJ2-6; 9 bases fit TRBD1. What was sequenced was PBMCs. CDR3 in DNA: TGTGCCAGCAGGAGGACAGGGGCCTCTTCTGGGGCCAACGTCCTGACTTTC. It translates to CASRRTGASSGANVLTF.